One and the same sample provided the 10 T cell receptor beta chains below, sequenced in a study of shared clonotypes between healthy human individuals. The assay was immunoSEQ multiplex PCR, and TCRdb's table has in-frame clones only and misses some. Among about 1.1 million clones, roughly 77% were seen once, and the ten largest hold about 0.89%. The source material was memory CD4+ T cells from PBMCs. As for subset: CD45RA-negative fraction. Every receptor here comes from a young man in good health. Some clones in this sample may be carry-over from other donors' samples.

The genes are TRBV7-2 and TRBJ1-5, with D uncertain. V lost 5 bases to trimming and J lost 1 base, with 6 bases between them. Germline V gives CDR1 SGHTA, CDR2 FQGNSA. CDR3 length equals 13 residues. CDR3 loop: CASSPMSNQPQHF. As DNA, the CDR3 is TGTGCCAGCAGCCCGATGAGCAATCAGCCCCAGCATTTT.

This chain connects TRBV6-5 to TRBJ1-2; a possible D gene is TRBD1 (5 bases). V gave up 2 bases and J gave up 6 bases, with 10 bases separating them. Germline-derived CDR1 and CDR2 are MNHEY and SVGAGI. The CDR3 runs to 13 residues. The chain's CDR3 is CASSYNQGNGYTF. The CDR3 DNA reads TGTGCCAGCAGTTACAACCAGGGTAATGGCTACACCTTC.

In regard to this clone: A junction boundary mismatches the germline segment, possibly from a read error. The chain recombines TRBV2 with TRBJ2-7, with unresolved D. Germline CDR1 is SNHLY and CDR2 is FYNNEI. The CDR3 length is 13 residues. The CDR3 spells CACSTSPIHEQYF. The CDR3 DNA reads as TGTGCCTGCAGCACTTCGCCCATCCACGAGCAGTACTTC. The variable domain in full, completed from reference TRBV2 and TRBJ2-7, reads EPEVTQTPSHQVTQMGQEVILRCVPISNHLYFYWYRQILGQKVEFLVSFYNNEISEKSEIFDDQFSVERPDGSNFTLKIRSTKLEDSAMYFCACSTSPIHEQYFGPGTRLTVT.

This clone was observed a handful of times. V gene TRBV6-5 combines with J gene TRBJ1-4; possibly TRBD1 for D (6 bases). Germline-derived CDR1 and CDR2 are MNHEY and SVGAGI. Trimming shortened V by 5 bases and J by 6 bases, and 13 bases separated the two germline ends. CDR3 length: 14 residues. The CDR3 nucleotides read TGTGCCAGCAGTCTACAGGGTCCGGATGAAAAACTGTTTTTT. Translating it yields CASSLQGPDEKLFF.

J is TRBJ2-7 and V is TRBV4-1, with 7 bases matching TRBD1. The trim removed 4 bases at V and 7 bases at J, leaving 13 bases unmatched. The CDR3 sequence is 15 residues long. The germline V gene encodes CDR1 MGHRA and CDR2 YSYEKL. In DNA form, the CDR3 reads TGCGCCAGCAGCCGAAGTGCCCAGGGGGAAGTTGAGCAGTACTTC. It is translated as CASSRSAQGEVEQYF.

The CDR3 here is CASSTDRADQPQHF. The CDR3 DNA reads as TGTGCCAGCAGTACGGACAGGGCCGATCAGCCCCAGCATTTT. The chain recombines TRBV27 with TRBJ1-5; TRBD1 matches at 8 bases. There are 14 residues in the CDR3. V was pared by 5 bases and J by 5 bases, with 5 bases of the junction left unmatched. Germline CDR1 reads MNHEY; CDR2 reads SMNVEV (reference sequence).

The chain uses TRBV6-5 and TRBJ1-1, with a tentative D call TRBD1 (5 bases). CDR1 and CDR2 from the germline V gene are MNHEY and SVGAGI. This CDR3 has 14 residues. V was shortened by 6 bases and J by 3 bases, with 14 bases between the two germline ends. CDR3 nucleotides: TGTGCCAGCAGGAGGCTCAGGGCCCACACTGAAGCTTTCTTT. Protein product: CASRRLRAHTEAFF.

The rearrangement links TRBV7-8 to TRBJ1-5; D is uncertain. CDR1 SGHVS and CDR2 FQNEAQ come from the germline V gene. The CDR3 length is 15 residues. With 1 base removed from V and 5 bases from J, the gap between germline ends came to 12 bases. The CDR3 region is CASSLGVAVHQPQHF. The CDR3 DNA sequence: TGTGCCAGCAGCTTAGGGGTTGCGGTACATCAGCCCCAGCATTTT. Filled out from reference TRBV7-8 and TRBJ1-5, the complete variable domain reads GAGVSQSPRYKVAKRGQDVALRCDPISGHVSLFWYQQALGQGPEFLTYFQNEAQLDKSGLPSDRFFAERPEGSVSTLKIQRTQQEDSAVYLCASSLGVAVHQPQHFGDGTRLSIL.

The CDR3 sequence is CAIEDAVDYGYTF. The CDR3, as DNA: TGTGCCATCGAAGACGCCGTTGACTATGGCTACACCTTC. The chain is built from TRBV28 and TRBJ1-2; D not certain. Per the germline V gene, CDR1 is MDHEN and CDR2 is SYDVKM. This CDR3 spans 13 amino acids. The V and J ends lost 10 bases and 3 bases respectively, with 15 bases between them.

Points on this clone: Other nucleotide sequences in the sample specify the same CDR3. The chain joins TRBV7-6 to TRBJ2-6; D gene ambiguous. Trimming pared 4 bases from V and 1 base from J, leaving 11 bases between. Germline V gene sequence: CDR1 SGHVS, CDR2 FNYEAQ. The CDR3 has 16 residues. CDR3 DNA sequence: TGTGCCAGCAGCTCCCGGAGTCCTTCTGGGGCCAACGTCCTGACTTTC. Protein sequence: CASSSRSPSGANVLTF. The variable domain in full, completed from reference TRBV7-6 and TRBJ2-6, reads GAGVSQSPRYKVTKRGQDVALRCDPISGHVSLYWYRQALGQGPEFLTYFNYEAQQDKSGLPNDRFSAERPEGSISTLTIQRTEQRDSAMYRCASSSRSPSGANVLTFGAGSRLTVL.